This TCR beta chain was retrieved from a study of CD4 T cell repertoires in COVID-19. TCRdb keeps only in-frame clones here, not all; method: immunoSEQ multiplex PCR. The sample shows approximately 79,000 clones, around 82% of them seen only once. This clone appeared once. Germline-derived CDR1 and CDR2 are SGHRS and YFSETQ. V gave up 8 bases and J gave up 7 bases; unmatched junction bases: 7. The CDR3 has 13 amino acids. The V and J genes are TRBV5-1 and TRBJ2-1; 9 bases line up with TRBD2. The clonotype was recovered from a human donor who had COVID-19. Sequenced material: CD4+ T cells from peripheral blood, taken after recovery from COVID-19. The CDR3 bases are TGCGCCAGTCGCGGGGGGGATTGGAATGAGCAGTTCTTC. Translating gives CASRGGDWNEQFF.